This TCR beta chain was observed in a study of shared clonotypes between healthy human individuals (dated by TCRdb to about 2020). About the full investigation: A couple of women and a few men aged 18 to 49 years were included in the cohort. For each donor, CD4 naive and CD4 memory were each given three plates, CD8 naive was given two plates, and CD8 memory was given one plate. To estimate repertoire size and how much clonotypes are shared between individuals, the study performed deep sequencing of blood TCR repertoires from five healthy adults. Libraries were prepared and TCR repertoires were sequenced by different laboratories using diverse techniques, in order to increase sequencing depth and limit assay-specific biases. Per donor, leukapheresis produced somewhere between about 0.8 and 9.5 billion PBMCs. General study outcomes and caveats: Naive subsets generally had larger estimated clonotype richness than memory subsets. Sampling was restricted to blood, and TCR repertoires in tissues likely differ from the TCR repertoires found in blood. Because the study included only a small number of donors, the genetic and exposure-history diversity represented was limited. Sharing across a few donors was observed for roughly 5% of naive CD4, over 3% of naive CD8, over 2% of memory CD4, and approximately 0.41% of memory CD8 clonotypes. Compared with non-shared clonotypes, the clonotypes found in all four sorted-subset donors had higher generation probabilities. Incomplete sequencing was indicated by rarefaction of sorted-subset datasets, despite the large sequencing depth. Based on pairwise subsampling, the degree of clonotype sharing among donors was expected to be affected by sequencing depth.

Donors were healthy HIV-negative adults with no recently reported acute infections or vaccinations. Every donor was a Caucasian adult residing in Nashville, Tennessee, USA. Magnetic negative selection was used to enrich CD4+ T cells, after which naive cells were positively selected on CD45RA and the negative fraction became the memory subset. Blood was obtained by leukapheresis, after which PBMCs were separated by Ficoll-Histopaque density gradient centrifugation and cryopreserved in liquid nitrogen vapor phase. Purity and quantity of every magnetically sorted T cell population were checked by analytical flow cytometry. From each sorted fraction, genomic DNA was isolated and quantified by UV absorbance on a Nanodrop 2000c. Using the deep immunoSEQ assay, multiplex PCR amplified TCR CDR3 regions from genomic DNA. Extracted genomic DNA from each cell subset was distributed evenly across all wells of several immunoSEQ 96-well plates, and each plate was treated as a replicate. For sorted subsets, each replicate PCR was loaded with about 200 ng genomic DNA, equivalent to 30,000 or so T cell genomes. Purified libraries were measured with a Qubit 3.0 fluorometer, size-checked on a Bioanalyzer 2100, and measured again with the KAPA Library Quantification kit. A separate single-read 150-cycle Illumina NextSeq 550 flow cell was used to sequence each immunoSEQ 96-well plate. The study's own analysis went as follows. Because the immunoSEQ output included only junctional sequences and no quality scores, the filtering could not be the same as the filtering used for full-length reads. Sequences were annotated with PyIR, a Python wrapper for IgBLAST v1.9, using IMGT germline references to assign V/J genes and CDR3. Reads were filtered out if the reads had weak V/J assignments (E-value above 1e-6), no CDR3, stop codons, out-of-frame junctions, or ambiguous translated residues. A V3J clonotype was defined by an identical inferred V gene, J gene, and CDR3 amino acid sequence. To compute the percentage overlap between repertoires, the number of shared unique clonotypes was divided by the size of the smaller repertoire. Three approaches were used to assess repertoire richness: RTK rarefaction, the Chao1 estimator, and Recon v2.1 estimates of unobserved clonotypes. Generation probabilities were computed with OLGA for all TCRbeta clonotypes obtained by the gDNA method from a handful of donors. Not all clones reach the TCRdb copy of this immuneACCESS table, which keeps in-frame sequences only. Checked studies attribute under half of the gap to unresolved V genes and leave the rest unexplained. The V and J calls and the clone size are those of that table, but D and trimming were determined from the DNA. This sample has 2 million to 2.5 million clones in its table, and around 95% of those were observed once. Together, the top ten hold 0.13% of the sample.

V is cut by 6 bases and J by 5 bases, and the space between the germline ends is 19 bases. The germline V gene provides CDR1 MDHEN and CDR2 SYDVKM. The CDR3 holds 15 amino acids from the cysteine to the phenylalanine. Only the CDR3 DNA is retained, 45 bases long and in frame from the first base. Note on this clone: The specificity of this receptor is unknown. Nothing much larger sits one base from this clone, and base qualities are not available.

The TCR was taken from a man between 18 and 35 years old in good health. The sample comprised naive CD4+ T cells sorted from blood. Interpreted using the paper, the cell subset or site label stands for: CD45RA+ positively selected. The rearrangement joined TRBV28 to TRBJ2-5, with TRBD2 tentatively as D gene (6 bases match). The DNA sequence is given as TGTGCCAGCAGCCCCGGGGGTTCGGTGCGGGAGACCCAGTACTTC. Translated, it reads CASSPGGSVRETQYF.